Following are 32 T cell receptor beta chains from one sample sequenced in a study of OX40 agonist ivuxolimab in advanced cancers. TCRdb's table, derived via immunoSEQ multiplex PCR, lists solely in-frame clones and lacks some. The repertoire has approximately 17,000 clones, 86% of them found once; the top ten carry approximately 0.7%. The source was CD4+ or CD8+ T cells sorted from blood, collected in a trial of the OX40 agonist ivuxolimab. Every receptor here comes from an adult with an advanced solid tumor such as melanoma, head and neck, liver or kidney cancer.

The chain uses TRBV6-6 and TRBJ1-5, with unresolved D. Between the trimmed V and J ends, which lost 0 bases and 7 bases, there was a span of 10 bases. The CDR3 is made up of 14 amino acids. Germline loops: CDR1 MNHNY, CDR2 SVGAGI (reference sequence). The CDR3 DNA sequence: TGTGCCAGCAGTTACTCTCGAGAAGGACAGCCCCAGCATTTT. The encoded protein is CASSYSREGQPQHF.

The genes are TRBV11-2 and TRBJ2-3; D may correspond to TRBD1 or TRBD2 (6 bases each). V was trimmed by 5 bases and J by 2 bases, leaving 20 bases between them. CDR1 SGHAT and CDR2 FQNNGV come from the germline V gene. The length of the CDR3 is 17 residues. CDR3 DNA: TGTGCCAGCAGCCATAGGAGGGGCAGGGGATTCACAGATACGCAGTATTTT. It translates to CASSHRRGRGFTDTQYF.

In regard to this clone: The junction departs from germline at one end; a sequencing error may be responsible. The chain links TRBV7-8 to TRBJ1-2; 8 bases fit TRBD1. The CDR3 contains 13 residues. The germline CDR1 and CDR2 sequences are SGHVS and FQNEAQ. In nucleotides, the CDR3 is TGTGTCAGCAGCGTCGACAGGGGAGGCTCCTACACCTTC. Translated: CVSSVDRGGSYTF. Full variable domain (rest looked up from reference TRBV7-8 and TRBJ1-2): GAGVSQSPRYKVAKRGQDVALRCDPISGHVSLFWYQQALGQGPEFLTYFQNEAQLDKSGLPSDRFFAERPEGSVSTLKIQRTQQEDSAVYLCVSSVDRGGSYTFGSGTRLTVV.

This clone was counted between two and nine times. This CDR3 is CASSYSPNSDSPLHF. In DNA, the CDR3 is TGTGCCAGCAGTTACTCCCCCAATTCCGATTCACCCCTCCACTTT. The chain links TRBV6-5 to TRBJ1-6; D remains unclear. Per germline, CDR1 MNHEY and CDR2 SVGAGI. The CDR3 spans 15 residues. Trimming shortened V by 0 bases and J by 8 bases, and 11 bases separated the two germline ends.

Only one count was recorded for this clone. V gene TRBV19 combines with J gene TRBJ2-1; TRBD2 is a possible D gene (6 bases). Germline CDR1 and CDR2: LNHDA and SQIVND (reference sequence). The CDR3 has 14 amino acids. V lost 4 bases to trimming and J lost 1 base, with 8 bases between them. The CDR3 is CASSNGRSYNEQFF. The CDR3 DNA reads TGTGCCAGTAGTAACGGGAGATCCTACAATGAGCAGTTCTTC.

The V gene is TRBV19, the J gene TRBJ1-5, with a weak D call TRBD1 (6 bases). The germline CDR1 and CDR2 sequences are LNHDA and SQIVND (reference sequence). The V end lost 3 bases, the J end lost 7 bases, and 16 bases lay between the germline ends. The CDR3 is 15 residues long. DNA for the CDR3: TGTGCCAGTAGTATTCGCGCGGGGGGCAGACAGCCCCAGCATTTT. Its protein is CASSIRAGGRQPQHF.

J is TRBJ2-1 and V is TRBV19, with a weak D call TRBD2 (6 bases). The CDR3 spans 12 residues. Deletions cut 3 bases from V and 7 bases from J, with 7 bases between. Per germline, CDR1 LNHDA and CDR2 SQIVND (reference sequence). CDR3 protein: CASSMTSNEQFF. The CDR3 coding sequence is TGTGCCAGTAGTATGACTAGTAATGAGCAGTTCTTC. The complete variable domain, with remaining parts taken from reference TRBV19 and TRBJ2-1, reads DGGITQSPKYLFRKEGQNVTLSCEQNLNHDAMYWYRQDPGQGLRLIYYSQIVNDFQKGDIAEGYSVSREKKESFPLTVTSAQKNPTAFYLCASSMTSNEQFFGPGTRLTVL.

The rearrangement uses TRBV21-1 and TRBJ2-4. TRBV21-1 is labeled a pseudogene. The CDR3 has 15 amino acids. As DNA, the CDR3 is TGTGCCAGCAGCAAAGTTGCCAGACCCAAAAACATTCAGTACTTC. This codes for CASSKVARPKNIQYF.

This chain's CDR3 is CASSVGGQGVYEQYF. The CDR3 nucleotides read TGTGCCAGCAGTGTAGGCGGGCAGGGAGTCTACGAGCAGTACTTC. The V and J genes are TRBV2 and TRBJ2-7; TRBD1 or TRBD2 may be the D gene (5 bases each). Trimming shortened V by 4 bases and J by 3 bases, and 16 bases separated the two germline ends. There are 15 residues in the CDR3. The germline V gene encodes CDR1 SNHLY and CDR2 FYNNEI.

The chain links TRBV7-2 to TRBJ1-2; D not resolved. The germline V gene has CDR1 SGHTA and CDR2 FQGNSA. With 4 bases removed from V and 8 bases from J, the gap between germline ends came to 17 bases. The CDR3 loop spans 14 amino acids. CDR3 sequence: CASSSAGRLAGYTF. CDR3 nucleotide sequence: TGTGCCAGCAGCTCCGCCGGGCGCCTAGCGGGCTACACCTTC. Drawing the rest from reference TRBV7-2 and TRBJ1-2, the complete variable domain is GAGVSQSPSNKVTEKGKDVELRCDPISGHTALYWYRQSLGQGLEFLIYFQGNSAPDKSGLPSDRFSAERTGGSVSTLTIQRTQQEDSAVYLCASSSAGRLAGYTFGSGTRLTVV.

V and J are TRBV2 and TRBJ2-4; 9 nucleotides align to TRBD1. V lost 7 bases to trimming and J lost 2 bases; unmatched junction nucleotides: 9. Per germline, CDR1 SNHLY and CDR2 FYNNEI. This CDR3 region has 16 residues. For the CDR3, the DNA is TGTGCCAGCACTCTGGGACAGGGAATAACCAAAAACATTCAGTACTTC. This sequence encodes CASTLGQGITKNIQYF. The full variable domain, with the rest looked up from reference TRBV2 and TRBJ2-4, is EPEVTQTPSHQVTQMGQEVILRCVPISNHLYFYWYRQILGQKVEFLVSFYNNEISEKSEIFDDQFSVERPDGSNFTLKIRSTKLEDSAMYFCASTLGQGITKNIQYFGAGTRLSVL.

This chain joins TRBV16 and TRBJ2-1, with D possibly being TRBD1 (6 bases). This CDR3 has 15 residues. Germline assignment: CDR1 KGHSY and CDR2 FQNENV. V gave up 1 base and J gave up 8 bases, with 15 bases separating them. CDR3 region: CASSQLGTYGDEQFF. Here the CDR3 DNA reads TGTGCCAGCAGCCAATTGGGGACATACGGCGATGAGCAGTTCTTC.

The V gene is TRBV29-1, the J gene TRBJ1-1, with D perhaps TRBD1 (6 bases). Germline V lookup: CDR1 SQVTM, CDR2 ANQGSEA. The CDR3 covers 16 residues. Between the trimmed V and J ends, which lost 2 bases and 1 base, there was a span of 17 bases. As DNA, the CDR3 is TGCAGCGTTGAAAAATCTGGCTGGGGGGCGAACACTGAAGCTTTCTTT. Its protein is CSVEKSGWGANTEAFF. Full variable domain (remainder filled in from reference TRBV29-1 and TRBJ1-1): SAVISQKPSRDICQRGTSLTIQCQVDSQVTMMFWYRQQPGQSLTLIATANQGSEATYESGFVIDKFPISRPNLTFSTLTVSNMSPEDSSIYLCSVEKSGWGANTEAFFGQGTRLTVV.

The genes are TRBV6-8 and TRBJ1-2; no definite D call. The CDR3 consists of 13 residues. Trimming removed 8 bases at V and 0 bases at J, with 10 bases between. Germline-derived CDR1 and CDR2 are MNHGY and SAAAGT. CDR3: CASPTPPNYGYTF. CDR3 in DNA: TGTGCCAGCCCAACCCCCCCTAACTATGGCTACACCTTC.

V usage is TRBV6-1 and J usage is TRBJ2-1; D remains ambiguous. The V and J ends lost 2 bases and 9 bases respectively, with 20 bases between them. CDR3 size: 16 residues. Germline-derived CDR1 and CDR2 are MNHNS and SASEGT. CDR3 DNA sequence: TGTGCCAGCAGTGAACGTAGACCCGGGCACAAAGGTGAGCAGTTCTTC. This encodes CASSERRPGHKGEQFF.

V gene TRBV2 combines with J gene TRBJ2-7; TRBD1 matches at 8 bases. The CDR3 has 17 amino acids. Germline CDR1 reads SNHLY; CDR2 reads FYNNEI. With V trimmed by 3 bases and J by 7 bases, 17 bases remained unmatched. DNA of the CDR3: TGTGCCAGCAGTGATTTTGAAATCCAGGGGGCGGCTTTGGAGCAGTACTTC. The encoded protein is CASSDFEIQGAALEQYF.

This clone occurred once. The chain employs TRBV15 and TRBJ2-1, with 7 bases that match TRBD1. The germline V gene has CDR1 LNHNV and CDR2 YYDKDF (reference sequence). The ends lost 3 bases at V and 2 bases at J; junction bases unmatched: 7. The CDR3 runs to 16 residues. The CDR3: CATSSYRGLTYNEQFF. The CDR3 coding sequence is TGTGCCACCAGCAGCTACAGGGGTCTTACCTACAATGAGCAGTTCTTC.

The V and J genes are TRBV11-2 and TRBJ2-5, with a tentative D call TRBD2 (6 bases). The CDR3 runs to 15 residues. V was shortened by 5 bases and J by 4 bases, with 17 bases between the two germline ends. The germline V gene encodes CDR1 SGHAT and CDR2 FQNNGV. The CDR3 bases are TGTGCCAGCAGCCCCCGGAGGGGTGGGGGAGAGACCCAGTACTTC. Translated: CASSPRRGGGETQYF.

The chain is built from TRBV7-7 and TRBJ2-6; D call uncertain. This CDR3 has 17 amino acids. Trimming left V 5 bases short and J 5 bases short, with 19 bases between. Looked up from germline, CDR1 is SSHAT and CDR2 is FNYEAQ (reference sequence). The CDR3 nucleotides are TGTGCCAGCAGCGGCGCTGTGCCACAAAGTCGGGCCAACGTCCTGACTTTC. Protein: CASSGAVPQSRANVLTF.

V and J are TRBV5-1 and TRBJ2-3; TRBD2 agrees at 12 bases. Germline CDR1 SGHRS, CDR2 YFSETQ. J lost 6 bases, V lost 0 bases, and 8 bases had no gene match. This CDR3 spans 17 amino acids. CDR3 sequence reads: CASSLGLAGASMDTQYF. Written as DNA, the CDR3 is TGCGCCAGCAGCTTGGGACTAGCGGGGGCCAGCATGGATACGCAGTATTTT.

The rearrangement joins TRBV28 to TRBJ2-2, with D possibly TRBD2 on 6 matching bases. Germline CDR1 MDHEN, CDR2 SYDVKM. Trimming stripped 2 bases from V and 4 bases from J, with 14 bases between. This CDR3 has 16 residues. The CDR3 here is CASSLGRGGLTGELFF. DNA of the CDR3: TGTGCCAGCAGTTTAGGTCGCGGAGGGCTCACCGGGGAGCTGTTTTTT.

This rearrangement joins TRBV6-5 to TRBJ2-7; no clear D gene. In germline, CDR1 is MNHEY, CDR2 SVGAGI. This CDR3 region has 13 residues. Trimming pared 6 bases from V and 3 bases from J, leaving 12 bases between. CDR3 sequence (DNA): TGTGCCAGCAGCCCGGCCGGAGACTACGAGCAGTACTTC. This translates into CASSPAGDYEQYF.

Written as DNA, the CDR3 is TGTGCCAGCAGCAAAGCGCGAGAAGAAGCTTTCTTT. It encodes CASSKAREEAFF. This chain joins TRBV21-1 and TRBJ1-1. TRBV21-1 is tagged as a pseudogene. The CDR3 totals 12 residues.

The chain combines TRBV15 with TRBJ2-5, with D perhaps given as TRBD1 or TRBD2 (7 bases each). The CDR3 length is 15 residues. Germline CDR1 reads LNHNV; CDR2 reads YYDKDF (reference sequence). Trimming left V 3 bases short and J 1 base short, with 12 bases between. This chain's CDR3 is CATSSRGDSQETQYF. The CDR3 region has the DNA TGTGCCACCAGCAGTCGGGGGGACAGCCAAGAGACCCAGTACTTC.

The chain couples TRBV5-1 to TRBJ1-1, with 9 bases matching TRBD1. The CDR3 is made up of 15 amino acids. Germline CDR1 and CDR2: SGHRS and YFSETQ. J lost 2 bases, V lost 0 bases, and 2 bases had no gene match. Here the CDR3 DNA reads TGCGCCAGCAGCTTGGAGGGACAGGGAAACACTGAAGCTTTCTTT. Translation: CASSLEGQGNTEAFF.

The J gene is TRBJ2-3, the V gene TRBV5-1; D may correspond to TRBD1 or TRBD2 (6 bases each). CDR3 length: 16 amino acids. Germline CDR1 and CDR2: SGHRS and YFSETQ. The V gene lost 4 bases and the J gene lost 2 bases, with 17 bases spanning the gap. The CDR3 sequence is CASSPTGRGNTDTQYF. The CDR3 coding sequence is TGCGCCAGCAGCCCGACAGGTCGGGGGAACACAGATACGCAGTATTTT. Using reference TRBV5-1 and TRBJ2-3 for the parts outside the CDR3, the full variable domain is KAGVTQTPRYLIKTRGQQVTLSCSPISGHRSVSWYQQTPGQGLQFLFEYFSETQRNKGNFPGRFSGRQFSNSRSEMNVSTLELGDSALYLCASSPTGRGNTDTQYFGPGTRLTVL.

J is TRBJ2-7 and V is TRBV4-1; TRBD1 might be the D (6 bases). Germline V gives CDR1 MGHRA, CDR2 YSYEKL. Trimming stripped 5 bases from V and 3 bases from J, with 23 bases between. CDR3 length: 17 amino acids. In DNA, the CDR3 is TGCGCCAGCAGCTTCGGACAGTCTCCTGAAAAAATCTACGAGCAGTACTTC. This gives the protein CASSFGQSPEKIYEQYF.

The V and J genes are TRBV5-4 and TRBJ2-1; 9 bases are a match to TRBD2. The germline CDR1 and CDR2 sequences are SGHNT and YYREEE (reference sequence). The CDR3 is 16 residues long. Unmatched junction bases numbered 13, after V lost 5 bases and J lost 7 bases. CDR3 residues: CASRSLREGRGNEQFF. CDR3 in DNA: TGTGCCAGCAGGAGTTTGCGGGAGGGCCGAGGGAATGAGCAGTTCTTC.

This rearrangement joins TRBV4-2 to TRBJ2-7, with a weak D call TRBD2 (5 bases). V was shortened by 1 base and J by 3 bases, with 13 bases between the two germline ends. Germline V gene data show CDR1 as LGHNA and CDR2 as YNFKEQ. The CDR3 loop spans 15 amino acids. This chain's CDR3 is CASSQVSGKVYEQYF. CDR3 bases: TGTGCCAGCAGCCAAGTATCCGGGAAAGTCTACGAGCAGTACTTC.

The genes are TRBV19 and TRBJ2-3; 7 nucleotides line up with TRBD2. V was pared by 1 base and J by 2 bases, with 6 bases of the junction left unmatched. Germline V gene data show CDR1 as LNHDA and CDR2 as SQIVND (reference sequence). This CDR3 comprises 16 residues. This chain's CDR3 is CASSIGFGTTTDTQYF. The CDR3 nucleotides are TGTGCCAGTAGTATAGGGTTTGGGACTACCACAGATACGCAGTATTTT.

In this sample, this clone turned up once. This rearrangement joins TRBV11-2 to TRBJ1-1, with a tentative D call TRBD1 (5 bases). The length of the CDR3 is 14 residues. Germline values: CDR1 SGHAT, CDR2 FQNNGV. Trimming stripped 4 bases from V and 3 bases from J, with 12 bases between. CDR3 residues: CASSSGRRYTEAFF. The CDR3 DNA follows: TGTGCCAGCAGCTCGGGACGTAGGTACACTGAAGCTTTCTTT.

This clone was recorded only once. This sequence joins TRBV6-6 and TRBJ2-5; D gene ambiguous. Germline CDR1 is MNHNY and CDR2 is SVGAGI (reference sequence). Trimming removed 6 bases from V and 5 bases from J, with 16 bases in between. The CDR3 spans 14 residues. The CDR3 DNA is TGTGCCAGCAGCCCTCCGGGTATAAGGGAGACCCAGTACTTC. It encodes CASSPPGIRETQYF.